Below, one T cell receptor (beta chain) is given with its context. This sample stems from a study of blood T cell repertoires in COVID-19. In the study overall: Samples of COVID-19 (acute and convalescent) were obtained from the United States, Italy and Spain. Sources were T cells, B-cell-depleted T cells, or PBMCs; the material itself was cDNA or gDNA.

Source study methods: Using reference gene primer amplification, nucleated cell counts were estimated. Only in-frame clones appear in the TCRdb table, and some are missing; sequencing was by immunoSEQ multiplex PCR. That table gives V, J and clone size, and the DNA gave D and trimming. The sample consists of approximately 80,000 clones, about four fifths of them appearing once. Trimming removed 4 bases at V and 4 bases at J, with 15 bases between. CDR3 length: 15 amino acids. Germline V lookup: CDR1 SGDLS, CDR2 YYNGEE. Sequences were obtained from peripheral blood. The chain couples TRBV9 to TRBJ1-3; possible D gene TRBD1, 5 bases. This clonotype was sampled from a man in his 60s with acute or convalescent COVID-19. CDR3: CASSPRGSAGNTIYF. CDR3 in DNA: TGTGCCAGCAGCCCCCGGGGGTCAGCCGGAAACACCATATATTTT.